These 31 T cell receptor beta chains were sequenced from one sample in a study of cytomegalovirus exposure and HLA in healthy donors. PCR involved 60 Vbeta and 13 Jbeta primers. Sequencing was performed with immunoSEQ multiplex PCR; in TCRdb, only in-frame clones are kept and a portion is missing. Counted here are 180,000 or so clones, 70% to 90% occurring once; the ten biggest clones make up approximately 8.5%. The specimen sequenced was PBMCs. These receptors all come from a man aged 18 to 35 in good health and CMV-seropositive.

V usage is TRBV9 and J usage is TRBJ2-3; maybe TRBD1 (6 bases). Germline V gene data show CDR1 as SGDLS and CDR2 as YYNGEE. Trimming pared 3 bases from V and 0 bases from J, leaving 20 bases between. There are 18 residues in the CDR3. In nucleotides, the CDR3 is TGTGCCAGCAGCGCCAGGGCCGGGACACATAAGAGCACAGATACGCAGTATTTT. Its protein is CASSARAGTHKSTDTQYF.

This chain links TRBV6-1 with TRBJ2-1; the match to TRBD2 covers 7 bases. CDR1 and CDR2 (germline): MNHNS, SASEGT. This CDR3 is 13 amino acids long. J lost 4 bases, V lost 8 bases, and 5 bases had no gene match. DNA of the CDR3: TGTGCCAGCTCAGGACTAGGGTACAATGAGCAGTTCTTC. Translated: CASSGLGYNEQFF.

The chain carries TRBV19 and TRBJ1-5; D possibly corresponds to TRBD1 (6 bases). This CDR3 is 15 amino acids long. V gave up 3 bases and J gave up 1 base, with 10 bases separating them. Germline loops: CDR1 LNHDA, CDR2 SQIVND (reference sequence). The CDR3 DNA reads as TGTGCCAGTAGTATGCGGGGGGCGAGCAATCAGCCCCAGCATTTT. It codes for CASSMRGASNQPQHF.

Only one count was recorded for this clone. This rearrangement joins TRBV9 to TRBJ2-5; 12 positions agree with TRBD2. The length of the CDR3 is 15 residues. The germline V gene has CDR1 SGDLS and CDR2 YYNGEE. J lost 4 bases, V lost 4 bases, and 5 bases had no gene match. The CDR3 coding sequence is TGTGCCAGCAGCCCAGAGGGACTAGCGGGAGAGACCCAGTACTTC. Its protein is CASSPEGLAGETQYF. The complete variable domain, with remaining parts taken from reference TRBV9 and TRBJ2-5, reads DSGVTQTPKHLITATGQRVTLRCSPRSGDLSVYWYQQSLDQGLQFLIQYYNGEERAKGNILERFSAQQFPDLHSELNLSSLELGDSALYFCASSPEGLAGETQYFGPGTRLLVL.

The rearrangement links TRBV5-8 to TRBJ2-1, with D possibly TRBD1 on 6 matching bases. CDR1 and CDR2 from the germline V gene are SGHTS and YDEGEE. The ends were cut back, 2 bases at V and 1 base at J, with 10 bases in the middle. The CDR3 is made up of 15 amino acids. The CDR3 loop is CASSLGQGSYNEQFF. CDR3 coding DNA: TGTGCCAGCAGCTTAGGTCAGGGGTCCTACAATGAGCAGTTCTTC.

V is TRBV19 and J is TRBJ2-3; D is undetermined. CDR1 and CDR2 from the germline V gene are LNHDA and SQIVND (reference sequence). Trimming cost V 5 bases and J 1 base, with 4 bases left between them. There are 12 residues in the CDR3. In DNA, the CDR3 is TGTGCCAGTAGTGAGCGCACAGATACGCAGTATTTT. Its translation is CASSERTDTQYF.

The rearrangement joins TRBV30 to TRBJ2-1; the match to TRBD2 covers 8 bases. The CDR3 loop spans 13 amino acids. J gave up 9 bases and V 7 bases, and 11 bases lay outside the gene matches. Looked up from germline, CDR1 is GTSNPN and CDR2 is SVGIG (reference sequence). CDR3 sequence: CASQGGLASEQFF. DNA of the CDR3: TGTGCCTCCCAAGGTGGACTAGCCAGTGAGCAGTTCTTC.

The genes are TRBV5-1 and TRBJ1-1; 9 bases align to TRBD1. CDR3 length equals 15 residues. The ends lost 4 bases at V and 4 bases at J; junction bases unmatched: 8. Germline CDR1 and CDR2: SGHRS and YFSETQ. The CDR3 reads CASSQGQGSFTEAFF. CDR3 nucleotide sequence: TGCGCCAGCAGCCAGGGACAGGGAAGTTTCACTGAAGCTTTCTTT.

This clone was found once. The chain couples TRBV27 to TRBJ2-5; D unresolved. The CDR3 runs to 11 residues. The germline CDR1 and CDR2 sequences are MNHEY and SMNVEV (reference sequence). Trimming took 6 bases from V and 9 from J, leaving 11 bases between them. DNA of the CDR3: TGTGCCAGCAGCCTTGGTGAGGCCCAGTACTTC. Residues: CASSLGEAQYF.

The chain links TRBV12-5 to TRBJ2-1; 10 positions agree with TRBD2. J gave up 4 bases and V 6 bases, and 15 bases lay outside the gene matches. Germline CDR1 is LGHNT and CDR2 is FRNRAP. This CDR3 has 18 amino acids. Written as DNA, the CDR3 is TGTGCTAGTGGGACAGCGGGGGGGGCTTGGGGGGCATACAATGAGCAGTTCTTC. This translates into CASGTAGGAWGAYNEQFF.

CDR3 bases: TGTGCCAGCTATAGGGACAGGGAAGACGAGCAGTACTTC. This translates into CASYRDREDEQYF. The chain combines TRBV6-5 with TRBJ2-5; 9 bases are a match to TRBD1. The DNA matches TRBJ2-7 better at its end, which makes the J call doubtful. Germline lookup yields CDR1 MNHEY and CDR2 SVGAGI. The CDR3 runs 13 residues.

This clone was counted a few times. The rearrangement links TRBV9 to TRBJ2-2; unclear D gene. Trimming shortened V by 4 bases and J by 2 bases, and 3 bases separated the two germline ends. From germline, CDR1 is SGDLS and CDR2 YYNGEE. This CDR3 is built from 12 residues. CDR3 sequence: CASSTNTGELFF. The CDR3 coding sequence is TGTGCCAGCAGCACAAACACCGGGGAGCTGTTTTTT. Variable domain in full (rest from reference TRBV9 and TRBJ2-2): DSGVTQTPKHLITATGQRVTLRCSPRSGDLSVYWYQQSLDQGLQFLIQYYNGEERAKGNILERFSAQQFPDLHSELNLSSLELGDSALYFCASSTNTGELFFGEGSRLTVL.

CDR3 nucleotides: TGTGCCAGCAGCGGACAGGGCAGCTCCTATAATTCACCCCTCCACTTT. This encodes CASSGQGSSYNSPLHF. The chain employs TRBV9 and TRBJ1-6, with 7 bases matching TRBD1. The CDR3 runs to 16 residues. Germline V lookup: CDR1 SGDLS, CDR2 YYNGEE. V trimming: 3 bases; J trimming: 0 bases; junction bases outside the gene matches: 3.

The chain joins TRBV5-4 to TRBJ1-3, with no clear D. Trimming cost V 0 bases and J 1 base, with 8 bases left between them. The V gene's germline CDR1 is SGHNT and CDR2 YYREEE (reference sequence). The CDR3 totals 15 residues. DNA of the CDR3: TGTGCCAGCAGCTTGGGGTCAGTGTCTGGAAACACCATATATTTT. Protein product: CASSLGSVSGNTIYF.

DNA of the CDR3: TGTGCCAGCAGCTTGGCGGGGGGACAGGGCACTGAAGCTTTCTTT. This codes for CASSLAGGQGTEAFF. The genes are TRBV5-4 and TRBJ1-1, with 9 bases identical to TRBD1. This CDR3 spans 15 amino acids. The V gene's germline CDR1 is SGHNT and CDR2 YYREEE (reference sequence). Germline trimming cut 0 bases from V and 4 bases from J; bases unmatched to any gene: 4.

This clone was seen a few times. The genes are TRBV5-1 and TRBJ1-4; 8 nucleotides agree with TRBD1. Germline V lookup: CDR1 SGHRS, CDR2 YFSETQ. The CDR3 consists of 15 residues. With V trimmed by 3 bases and J by 7 bases, 8 bases remained unmatched. The CDR3 spells CASSSGTGFPEKLFF. The CDR3 DNA sequence: TGCGCCAGCAGCTCAGGGACAGGCTTCCCTGAAAAACTGTTTTTT.

The chain joins TRBV4-3 to TRBJ2-3; D is unclear. V was trimmed by 1 base and J by 5 bases, leaving 7 bases between them. The CDR3 is 13 residues long. CDR1 is LGHNA, CDR2 YSLEER, per germline. The CDR3 is CASSQASGDTQYF. Written as DNA, the CDR3 is TGCGCCAGCAGCCAAGCCTCCGGAGATACGCAGTATTTT.

The sample holds a few counts of this clone. The rearrangement joins TRBV19 to TRBJ2-7; perhaps TRBD2 as D (6 bases). Trimming cost V 4 bases and J 2 bases, with 6 bases left between them. CDR1 is LNHDA and CDR2 is SQIVND in the germline V gene (reference sequence). The CDR3 contains 12 residues. This chain's CDR3 is CASSSGAYEQYF. The CDR3 DNA follows: TGTGCCAGTAGTAGCGGGGCCTACGAGCAGTACTTC.

The rearrangement uses TRBV29-1 and TRBJ2-1, with D tentatively TRBD2 (6 bases). There are 12 residues in the CDR3. Germline assignment: CDR1 SQVTM and CDR2 ANQGSEA. V lost 4 bases, J lost 8 bases, and 12 bases lay in between. The CDR3 sequence: CSVGRGSDEQFF. CDR3 DNA sequence: TGCAGCGTTGGACGGGGGTCGGATGAGCAGTTCTTC.

This clone was recorded only once. The chain links TRBV6-5 to TRBJ2-5; TRBD2 might be the D (5 bases). The CDR3 sequence is 12 residues long. Trimming shortened V by 8 bases and J by 5 bases, and 12 bases separated the two germline ends. CDR1 is MNHEY, CDR2 SVGAGI, per germline. CDR3 DNA: TGTGCCAGCGGGCGGGTTTACGAGACCCAGTACTTC. Translated: CASGRVYETQYF.

The chain joins TRBV19 to TRBJ1-3, with 7 bases matching TRBD1. CDR1 and CDR2 from the germline V gene are LNHDA and SQIVND (reference sequence). The CDR3 has 12 residues. J lost 4 bases, V lost 9 bases, and 3 bases had no gene match. The CDR3 protein is CASGTAGNTIYF. CDR3 DNA sequence: TGTGCCAGCGGGACAGCCGGAAACACCATATATTTT.

This clone was observed a handful of times. This CDR3 is CASSHRTGWNTEAFF. Here the CDR3 DNA reads TGTGCCAGCAGCCATCGGACAGGCTGGAACACTGAAGCTTTCTTT. The J gene is TRBJ1-1, the V gene TRBV14; 7 bases map to TRBD1. Germline V gene sequence: CDR1 SGHDN, CDR2 FVKESK. The V and J ends lost 3 bases and 1 base, in that order; junction bases with no gene match: 5. The CDR3 runs 15 residues.

The chain uses TRBV18 and TRBJ1-2, with 9 bases that match TRBD1. The V and J ends lost 2 bases and 10 bases, in that order; junction bases with no gene match: 8. The V gene's germline CDR1 is KGHSH and CDR2 LQKENI. The CDR3 loop spans 14 amino acids. The CDR3 region is CASSPSGQGRIYTF. In DNA, the CDR3 is TGTGCCAGCTCACCATCGGGACAGGGAAGGATCTACACCTTC.

The chain joins TRBV19 to TRBJ1-4; a weak D match, TRBD1 (6 bases). Between the trimmed V and J ends, which lost 6 bases and 6 bases, there was a span of 17 bases. Germline CDR1 and CDR2: LNHDA and SQIVND (reference sequence). The CDR3 spans 15 residues. The CDR3 DNA is TGTGCCAGTAGCCTGACCGGGACAAGGGATGAAAAACTGTTTTTT. Translation: CASSLTGTRDEKLFF.

This clone was seen more than once but under ten times. This chain uses TRBV15 with TRBJ1-1; maybe TRBD1 (5 bases). The V end was cut by 3 bases, the J end by 11 bases, with 13 bases between. The germline V gene encodes CDR1 LNHNV and CDR2 YYDKDF (reference sequence). The CDR3 length is 12 residues. CDR3 DNA sequence: TGTGCCACCAGCAGGCGCCAGGGTTGGGCTTTCTTT. Protein sequence: CATSRRQGWAFF.

This rearrangement joins TRBV29-1 to TRBJ2-3, with 10 bases identical to TRBD1. Germline trimming cut 6 bases from V and 5 bases from J; bases unmatched to any gene: 8. This CDR3 has 14 amino acids. Germline V CDR1 and CDR2: SQVTM, ANQGSEA. The CDR3 here is CSVRGTGVIDTQYF. CDR3 bases: TGCAGCGTCCGCGGGACAGGGGTTATAGATACGCAGTATTTT.

This chain joins TRBV11-2 and TRBJ1-4, with D possibly matching TRBD1 (5 bases). Germline-derived CDR1 and CDR2 are SGHAT and FQNNGV. The CDR3 has 17 residues. The germline V and J ends were trimmed by 7 bases and 4 bases, with 22 bases remaining between them. CDR3: CASTPGGVGGFNEKLFF. The CDR3 DNA follows: TGTGCCAGCACCCCGGGGGGGGTAGGTGGATTTAATGAAAAACTGTTTTTT.

The CDR3 region is CASSPPWTGAYEQYF. CDR3 in DNA: TGTGCCAGCTCACCACCGTGGACAGGGGCCTACGAGCAGTACTTC. This sequence joins TRBV18 and TRBJ2-5; 9 bases agree with TRBD1. TRBJ2-7 matches the DNA end more closely, so the J call is doubtful. This CDR3 spans 15 amino acids. Germline V gene data show CDR1 as KGHSH and CDR2 as LQKENI.

J is TRBJ1-1 and V is TRBV2; D ambiguous. CDR1 is SNHLY, CDR2 FYNNEI, per germline. V lost 7 bases and J 1 base, leaving 10 bases between the germline ends. CDR3 size: 13 residues. CDR3: CASTGGWNTEAFF. The CDR3 DNA reads as TGTGCCAGCACGGGAGGATGGAACACTGAAGCTTTCTTT.

The genes are TRBV6-1 and TRBJ2-7, with TRBD1 identical over 7 bases. This CDR3 has 16 residues. V shed 4 bases, J shed 2 bases, and the junction held 11 bases outside the gene matches. The germline V gene encodes CDR1 MNHNS and CDR2 SASEGT. CDR3 DNA: TGTGCCAGCAGTGGGTACGGACGGGGACAGCCCTACGAGCAGTACTTC. Residues: CASSGYGRGQPYEQYF.

The rearrangement joins TRBV5-4 to TRBJ2-1, with D perhaps TRBD2 (5 bases). The V gene lost 2 bases and the J gene lost 3 bases, with 12 bases spanning the gap. CDR3 length: 15 residues. The germline V gene encodes CDR1 SGHNT and CDR2 YYREEE (reference sequence). The DNA of the CDR3 is TGTGCCAGCAGCTTTAAGGAGGCTTACTACAATGAGCAGTTCTTC. Its translation: CASSFKEAYYNEQFF.